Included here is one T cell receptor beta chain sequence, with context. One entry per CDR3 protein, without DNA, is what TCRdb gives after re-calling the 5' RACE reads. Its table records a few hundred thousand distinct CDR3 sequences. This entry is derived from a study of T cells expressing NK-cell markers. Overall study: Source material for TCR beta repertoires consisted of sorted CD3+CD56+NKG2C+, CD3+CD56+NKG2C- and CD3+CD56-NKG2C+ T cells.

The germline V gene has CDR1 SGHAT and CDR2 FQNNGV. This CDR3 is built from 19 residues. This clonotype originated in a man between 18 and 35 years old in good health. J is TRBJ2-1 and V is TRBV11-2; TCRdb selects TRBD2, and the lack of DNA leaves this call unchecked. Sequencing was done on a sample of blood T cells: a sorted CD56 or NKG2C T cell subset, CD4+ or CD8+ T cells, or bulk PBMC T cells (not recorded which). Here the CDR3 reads CASSPRPGLAGGPSDEQFF.